This T cell receptor beta chain was recorded in a study of T cells in Graves' hyperthyroidism and ophthalmopathy. Researchers amplified the TCR beta CDR3 regions from RNA transcripts. First-round RT-PCR targeting the TCR CDR3 was performed with the HTBI primer set. In TCRdb, the multiplex PCR reads were re-called with MiXCR into one record per CDR3 protein. The sample holds hundreds of thousands of distinct CDR3 sequences, approximately 18% seen once. V was cut by 0 bases and J by 0 bases, with 9 bases left in between. CDR1 and CDR2 from the germline V gene are SGHNT and YYREEE (reference sequence). This CDR3 is built from 15 residues.

Sequencing input: blood. The receptor was derived from a woman between 50 and 59 years old with Graves' hyperthyroidism that later progressed to Graves' ophthalmopathy. The V and J genes are TRBV5-4 and TRBJ1-1; perhaps TRBD1 as D (5 bases). The CDR3 is CASSLGPRVNTEAFF. CDR3 nucleotide sequence: TGTGCCAGCAGCTTGGGCCCCAGGGTGAACACTGAAGCTTTCTTT.